The 25 T cell receptor beta chains listed next were all sequenced from one sample in a study of cytomegalovirus exposure and HLA in healthy donors. PCR was performed using 60 Vbeta and 13 Jbeta primers. Sequenced by immunoSEQ multiplex PCR; TCRdb stores in-frame clones only, minus some. The data hold about 140,000 clones, with roughly 75% observed a single time. Sequencing was carried out using PBMCs. These receptors all come from a young man in good health and CMV-seropositive.

The chain joins TRBV7-9 to TRBJ2-7; perhaps TRBD2 as D (5 bases). This CDR3 is 18 amino acids long. Trimming took 3 bases from V and 2 from J, leaving 23 bases between them. Germline V gives CDR1 SEHNR, CDR2 FQNEAQ (reference sequence). CDR3 DNA sequence: TGTGCCAGCAGCTTTAGACCCCAGTATGGAGGAATACCCTACGAGCAGTACTTC. Its protein is CASSFRPQYGGIPYEQYF. The full variable domain, with the rest looked up from reference TRBV7-9 and TRBJ2-7, is DTGVSQNPRHKITKRGQNVTFRCDPISEHNRLYWYRQTLGQGPEFLTYFQNEAQLEKSRLLSDRFSAERPKGSFSTLEIQRTEQGDSAMYLCASSFRPQYGGIPYEQYFGPGTRLTVT.

This clone was picked up a small number of times. The chain carries TRBV6-5 and TRBJ2-1; D perhaps matches TRBD1 (5 bases). CDR1 and CDR2 from the germline V gene are MNHEY and SVGAGI. The V end was cut by 2 bases, the J end by 13 bases, with 9 bases between. This CDR3 spans 11 amino acids. CDR3 bases: TGTGCCAGCAGTTACGGGGCCTTCCAGTTCTTC. Protein: CASSYGAFQFF.

The gene calls are TRBV11-2 and TRBJ2-3; D is unresolved. With 5 bases removed from V and 0 bases from J, the gap between germline ends came to 3 bases. CDR1 and CDR2 (germline): SGHAT, FQNNGV. This CDR3 comprises 12 residues. CDR3 sequence: CASSPSTDTQYF. The CDR3 DNA sequence: TGTGCCAGCAGCCCTAGCACAGATACGCAGTATTTT.

This clone is labeled medium-sized. The V call is TRBV28, the J call TRBJ1-4, with TRBD1 matching over 7 bases. Germline loops: CDR1 MDHEN, CDR2 SYDVKM. V lost 3 bases to trimming and J lost 5 bases; unmatched junction nucleotides: 12. This CDR3 region has 17 residues. The CDR3 DNA reads as TGTGCCAGCAGTTTGGAATTTACAGGGGCGTTCAATGAAAAACTGTTTTTT. Translation gives CASSLEFTGAFNEKLFF.

The J gene is TRBJ2-5, the V gene TRBV11-2; TRBD2 might be the D (6 bases). Germline lookup yields CDR1 SGHAT and CDR2 FQNNGV. Trimming stripped 2 bases from V and 3 bases from J, with 16 bases between. The CDR3 covers 16 residues. The CDR3 loop is CASSLWAEGVKETQYF. CDR3 nucleotides: TGTGCCAGCAGCTTATGGGCGGAGGGAGTTAAAGAGACCCAGTACTTC.

This rearrangement joins TRBV5-8 to TRBJ2-1; TRBD2 is a possible D gene (5 bases). CDR3 length equals 17 residues. The germline gives CDR1 SGHTS, CDR2 YDEGEE. Trimming removed 1 base at V and 4 bases at J, with 18 bases between. For the CDR3, the DNA is TGTGCCAGCAGCTTGAGTCCGCCGCCAGCGGTTTACAATGAGCAGTTCTTC. Encoded protein: CASSLSPPPAVYNEQFF. The whole variable domain, filled in from reference TRBV5-8 and TRBJ2-1, reads EAGVTQSPTHLIKTRGQQATLRCSPISGHTSVYWYQQALGLGLQFLLWYDEGEERNRGNFPPRFSGRQFPNYSSELNVNALELEDSALYLCASSLSPPPAVYNEQFFGPGTRLTVL.

A few counts support this clone. The chain has TRBV27 and TRBJ2-1, with 8 nucleotides matching TRBD2. CDR3 length: 14 residues. The germline CDR1 and CDR2 sequences are MNHEY and SMNVEV (reference sequence). V shed 4 bases, J shed 8 bases, and the junction held 7 bases outside the gene matches. CDR3: CASSWSGREDEQFF. DNA of the CDR3: TGTGCCAGCAGTTGGAGCGGGAGAGAGGATGAGCAGTTCTTC.

The V call is TRBV15, the J call TRBJ2-5; 15 bases fit TRBD2. Per germline, CDR1 LNHNV and CDR2 YYDKDF (reference sequence). The trim removed 3 bases at V and 4 bases at J, leaving 6 bases unmatched. The CDR3 has 17 amino acids. In DNA form, the CDR3 reads TGTGCCACCAGCAGTCGCTGGGGACTAGCGGGAGGAGAGACCCAGTACTTC. It encodes CATSSRWGLAGGETQYF.

The chain employs TRBV28 and TRBJ2-7; D is perhaps TRBD1 (7 bases). The V and J ends lost 3 bases and 1 base respectively, with 13 bases between them. The V gene's germline CDR1 is MDHEN and CDR2 SYDVKM. The CDR3 is 15 amino acids. The CDR3: CASSFTAGQSYEQYF. DNA for the CDR3: TGTGCCAGCAGTTTTACGGCGGGACAGTCCTACGAGCAGTACTTC.

The CDR3 nucleotides are TGTGCCAGCAGCCCCTCCGGGACTAACTCCTACAATGAGCAGTTCTTC. This gives the protein CASSPSGTNSYNEQFF. The J gene is TRBJ2-1, the V gene TRBV9; the match to TRBD2 covers 7 bases. This CDR3 has 16 residues. Germline-derived CDR1 and CDR2 are SGDLS and YYNGEE. With V trimmed by 4 bases and J by 0 bases, 7 bases remained unmatched.

The chain recombines TRBV29-1 with TRBJ1-2; D may be TRBD1 (5 bases). Trimming left V 0 bases short and J 9 bases short, with 11 bases between. Germline V gene data show CDR1 as SQVTM and CDR2 as ANQGSEA. This CDR3 has 12 residues. In DNA, the CDR3 is TGCAGCGTTGAAGATCAATCGGACAGCTACACCTTC. Protein sequence: CSVEDQSDSYTF.

The chain employs TRBV18 and TRBJ2-2; D gene unclear. Germline V lookup: CDR1 KGHSH, CDR2 LQKENI. This CDR3 is built from 14 residues. The V gene lost 2 bases and the J gene lost 0 bases, with 4 bases spanning the gap. The CDR3 sequence: CASSPGPNTGELFF. CDR3 nucleotides: TGTGCCAGCTCACCAGGGCCGAACACCGGGGAGCTGTTTTTT.

The chain joins TRBV5-1 to TRBJ2-4; maybe TRBD1 (6 bases). The CDR3 length is 12 residues. CDR1 and CDR2 from the germline V gene are SGHRS and YFSETQ. V lost 4 bases to trimming and J lost 15 bases, with 17 bases between them. The CDR3 DNA sequence: TGCGCCAGCAGCCCGGGGACATTGGATCTGTACTTC. Protein: CASSPGTLDLYF. The full variable domain, rest sourced from reference TRBV5-1 and TRBJ2-4, is KAGVTQTPRYLIKTRGQQVTLSCSPISGHRSVSWYQQTPGQGLQFLFEYFSETQRNKGNFPGRFSGRQFSNSRSEMNVSTLELGDSALYLCASSPGTLDLYFGAGTRLSVL.

The chain is built from TRBV5-4 and TRBJ1-2; no definite D call. V was cut by 5 bases and J by 6 bases, with 14 bases left in between. The CDR3 sequence is 13 residues long. Germline assignment: CDR1 SGHNT and CDR2 YYREEE (reference sequence). CDR3 DNA: TGTGCCAGCAGGATCCATGTGCGCGATGGCTACACCTTC. It specifies CASRIHVRDGYTF.

The J gene is TRBJ2-7, the V gene TRBV4-1; D is undetermined. This CDR3 contains 14 residues. Germline V lookup: CDR1 MGHRA, CDR2 YSYEKL. Trimming removed 1 base at V and 6 bases at J, with 13 bases between. DNA for the CDR3: TGCGCCAGCAGCCAAGTAGGCCGTCTAGGCGAGCAGTACTTC. Its translation: CASSQVGRLGEQYF.

The chain has TRBV28 and TRBJ2-1; 7 positions agree with TRBD2. CDR1 is MDHEN and CDR2 is SYDVKM in the germline V gene. J was trimmed by 6 bases and V by 5 bases; bases with no gene match: 13. CDR3 length: 16 residues. The CDR3 nucleotides read TGTGCCAGCAGTGCCTTTCTAGCGGAGAAAAGCAATGAGCAGTTCTTC. Amino acids: CASSAFLAEKSNEQFF. Full variable domain (outside the CDR3, taken from reference TRBV28 and TRBJ2-1): DVKVTQSSRYLVKRTGEKVFLECVQDMDHENMFWYRQDPGLGLRLIYFSYDVKMKEKGDIPEGYSVSREKKERFSLILESASTNQTSMYLCASSAFLAEKSNEQFFGPGTRLTVL.

The sample holds one count of this clone. V and J are TRBV7-6 and TRBJ2-7; perhaps TRBD2 as D (5 bases). The CDR3 totals 14 residues. The ends were cut back, 5 bases at V and 7 bases at J, with 18 bases in the middle. Looked up from germline, CDR1 is SGHVS and CDR2 is FNYEAQ. The CDR3 nucleotides read TGTGCCAGCAGCCCAGTTCCCGACGGGGTGGAGCAGTACTTC. Translated, it gives CASSPVPDGVEQYF.

CDR3 in DNA: TGCGCCACCGGCTCGGGAGGGGGCACAGATACGCAGTATTTT. Its translation is CATGSGGGTDTQYF. This chain links TRBV5-1 with TRBJ2-3, with TRBD2 matching over 8 bases. The CDR3 contains 14 residues. Germline V gene lookup returns CDR1 SGHRS and CDR2 YFSETQ. The ends lost 9 bases at V and 1 base at J; junction bases unmatched: 7.

This clone was seen once. V usage is TRBV29-1 and J usage is TRBJ1-1; 9 nucleotides agree with TRBD1. The V and J ends lost 7 bases and 7 bases, in that order; junction bases with no gene match: 19. Germline V lookup: CDR1 SQVTM, CDR2 ANQGSEA. This CDR3 region has 16 residues. In DNA form, the CDR3 reads TGCAGCGCCCGAGGACAGGGGAAGAGATTGTCTAGTGAAGCTTTCTTT. This gives the protein CSARGQGKRLSSEAFF.

The sample holds a few counts of this clone. This rearrangement joins TRBV27 to TRBJ1-1, with D unclear. Germline V gene lookup returns CDR1 MNHEY and CDR2 SMNVEV (reference sequence). Trimming left V 4 bases short and J 1 base short, with 19 bases between. This CDR3 contains 17 residues. The DNA for the CDR3 is TGTGCCAGCAGTTCCCTCCCCGCGAGGTTTCGGAACACTGAAGCTTTCTTT. This gives the protein CASSSLPARFRNTEAFF.

The genes are TRBV28 and TRBJ1-5; 7 bases fit TRBD1. Germline CDR1 is MDHEN and CDR2 is SYDVKM. The CDR3 extends over 17 amino acids. After removal of 5 bases from V and 2 bases from J, the junction contained 12 bases not matched to a gene. The CDR3 is CASSHHGTVIGNQPQHF. The CDR3 DNA follows: TGTGCCAGCAGTCATCACGGGACAGTGATCGGCAATCAGCCCCAGCATTTT.

CDR3 region: CASSPSGDPEQYF. DNA of the CDR3: TGTGCCAGCAGCCCGTCGGGAGACCCCGAGCAGTACTTC. The chain employs TRBV5-4 and TRBJ2-7; D perhaps matches TRBD2 (6 bases). CDR3 length: 13 residues. The germline V gene encodes CDR1 SGHNT and CDR2 YYREEE (reference sequence). V lost 4 bases, J lost 6 bases, and 14 bases lay in between.

The chain uses TRBV19 and TRBJ2-1; D is perhaps TRBD2 (6 bases). This CDR3 comprises 13 residues. CDR1 and CDR2 from the germline V gene are LNHDA and SQIVND (reference sequence). Trimming stripped 3 bases from V and 10 bases from J, with 13 bases between. The CDR3 reads CASSISGAGEQFF. Here the CDR3 DNA reads TGTGCCAGTAGTATCTCCGGAGCGGGCGAGCAGTTCTTC. Supplemented by reference TRBV19 and TRBJ2-1, the full variable domain reads DGGITQSPKYLFRKEGQNVTLSCEQNLNHDAMYWYRQDPGQGLRLIYYSQIVNDFQKGDIAEGYSVSREKKESFPLTVTSAQKNPTAFYLCASSISGAGEQFFGPGTRLTVL.

The chain links TRBV7-6 to TRBJ1-4; possible D gene TRBD1, 5 bases. Germline V gives CDR1 SGHVS, CDR2 FNYEAQ. V shed 5 bases and J shed 5 bases, with 12 bases lying between them. This CDR3 region has 14 residues. CDR3 sequence: CASSPGPRNEKLFF. The CDR3, as DNA: TGTGCCAGCAGCCCAGGGCCCAGAAATGAAAAACTGTTTTTT.

The sample holds one count of this clone. This chain links TRBV6-1 with TRBJ1-6, with TRBD1 identical over 7 bases. Germline values: CDR1 MNHNS, CDR2 SASEGT. After removal of 4 bases from V and 10 bases from J, the junction contained 10 bases not matched to a gene. The CDR3 runs 15 residues. In DNA form, the CDR3 reads TGTGCCAGCAGTGGGGGGGACAGTTGGTTCTCACCCCTCCACTTT. Translation: CASSGGDSWFSPLHF.